This T cell receptor (beta chain) was retrieved from a study of shared clonotypes between healthy human individuals. Study-wide points: The authors expected sequencing depth to affect clonotype sharing among donors.

Profiling relied on immunoSEQ multiplex PCR, and the TCRdb table lists in-frame clones only, not all of them. The data hold approximately 1.1 million clones, with around 78% observed a single time. V was cut by 5 bases and J by 2 bases, with 12 bases left in between. The CDR3 runs to 14 residues. Per germline, CDR1 LNHDA and CDR2 SQIVND (reference sequence). In regard to this clone: Its target is not known.

The specimen sequenced was memory CD4+ T cells from PBMCs. Subset here: CD45RA-negative fraction. The sequence was obtained from a young man in good health. Some clones in this sample may be carry-over from other donors' samples. This chain connects TRBV19 to TRBJ2-5, with a possible D match to TRBD2 (7 bases). The CDR3 nucleotides are TGTGCCAGTAGTCTCCGGGGGGCGCAAGAGACCCAGTACTTC. It yields the protein CASSLRGAQETQYF.